These 26 T cell receptor beta chains share one sample of origin, sequenced in a study of T cell responses to AZD1222 COVID-19 vaccine. Generated by immunoSEQ multiplex PCR, the TCRdb table keeps only in-frame clones and is missing some. The sample lists around 110,000 clones, around nine tenths seen once, with about 6.8% in the top ten. Sequenced material: peripheral blood, taken 28 days after the second AZD1222 dose. All receptors derive from an adult who received the AZD1222 COVID-19 vaccine.

The V call is TRBV19, the J call TRBJ1-2, with TRBD1 as a possible D gene (5 bases). CDR3 length equals 13 residues. The V end was cut by 7 bases, the J end by 3 bases, with 12 bases between. Per germline, CDR1 LNHDA and CDR2 SQIVND (reference sequence). The CDR3 spells CASTLDSDYGYTF. In DNA form, the CDR3 reads TGTGCCAGTACCCTAGACAGTGACTATGGCTACACCTTC. The entire variable domain, with the rest obtained from reference TRBV19 and TRBJ1-2, is as follows: DGGITQSPKYLFRKEGQNVTLSCEQNLNHDAMYWYRQDPGQGLRLIYYSQIVNDFQKGDIAEGYSVSREKKESFPLTVTSAQKNPTAFYLCASTLDSDYGYTFGSGTRLTVV.

J is TRBJ1-5 and V is TRBV4-2; TRBD1 aligns across 11 bases. The CDR3 length is 17 residues. Germline V CDR1 and CDR2: LGHNA, YNFKEQ. V lost 0 bases and J lost 7; bases outside the gene matches: 8. CDR3 protein: CASSQDRDRGIDQPQHF. CDR3 coding DNA: TGTGCCAGCAGCCAAGATCGGGACAGGGGGATTGACCAGCCCCAGCATTTT.

DNA for the CDR3: TGCGCCAGCAGTGAGGGGCCGGTGGATGAGCAGTTCTTC. It codes for CASSEGPVDEQFF. The chain combines TRBV10-1 with TRBJ2-1; D unresolved. Trimming cost V 2 bases and J 8 bases, with 10 bases left between them. The CDR3 is made up of 13 amino acids. Germline loops: CDR1 WNHNN, CDR2 SYGVQD (reference sequence).

This chain connects TRBV7-6 to TRBJ1-3; 7 nucleotides agree with TRBD1. The junction had 1 base not matched to a gene; V was cut back by 6 bases and J by 2 bases. CDR1 is SGHVS and CDR2 is FNYEAQ in the germline V gene. The CDR3 has 13 amino acids. The CDR3, as DNA: TGTGCCAGCAGAGGACAGGCTGGAAACACCATATATTTT. Translation gives CASRGQAGNTIYF.

The chain combines TRBV6-5 with TRBJ2-3; the match to TRBD2 covers 10 bases. The CDR3 consists of 15 residues. Trimming cost V 6 bases and J 4 bases; bases outside gene matches: 7. The V gene's germline CDR1 is MNHEY and CDR2 SVGAGI. CDR3 residues: CASSLTAGGPDTQYF. In DNA form, the CDR3 reads TGTGCCAGCAGCTTAACAGCGGGAGGGCCAGATACGCAGTATTTT.

This clone was observed once. This chain connects TRBV2 to TRBJ2-5; 7 positions agree with TRBD2. The V gene's germline CDR1 is SNHLY and CDR2 FYNNEI. CDR3 length: 14 residues. Trimming cost V 9 bases and J 4 bases; bases outside gene matches: 11. CDR3: CASSLASGRETQYF. The CDR3 DNA sequence: TGTGCCAGTTCCCTTGCTAGCGGTAGAGAGACCCAGTACTTC.

V gene TRBV27 combines with J gene TRBJ1-2; no clear D gene. The CDR3 runs 12 residues. V lost 2 bases and J lost 6, with 7 bases in between. CDR1 is MNHEY, CDR2 SMNVEV, per germline (reference sequence). CDR3 residues: CASSLRGDGYTF. In nucleotides, the CDR3 is TGTGCCAGCAGTTTAAGAGGAGATGGCTACACCTTC.

This clone was detected a few times. V and J are TRBV27 and TRBJ1-5; D might be TRBD1 (6 bases). V lost 10 bases and J 7 bases, leaving 17 bases between the germline ends. Germline V CDR1 and CDR2: MNHEY, SMNVEV (reference sequence). The CDR3 length is 13 residues. In nucleotides, the CDR3 is TGTGCCACCTCGTTGGGGGGCATACAGCCCCAGCATTTT. It translates to CATSLGGIQPQHF.

This chain connects TRBV4-1 to TRBJ1-2; D remains unclear. Per the germline V gene, CDR1 is MGHRA and CDR2 is YSYEKL. The ends were cut back, 1 base at V and 4 bases at J, with 10 bases in the middle. The CDR3 consists of 14 residues. DNA of the CDR3: TGCGCCAGCAGCCAAGTTTCCTTGAGCTATGGCTACACCTTC. Encoded protein: CASSQVSLSYGYTF.

V gene TRBV27 combines with J gene TRBJ2-7; possibly TRBD1 for D (6 bases). V was cut by 5 bases and J by 6 bases, with 17 bases left in between. This CDR3 spans 14 amino acids. In germline, CDR1 is MNHEY, CDR2 SMNVEV (reference sequence). This CDR3 reads CASSLRQVGGEQYF. Written as DNA, the CDR3 is TGTGCCAGCAGTCTGAGACAGGTAGGAGGCGAGCAGTACTTC.

V and J are TRBV3-1 (or the pseudogene TRBV3-2) and TRBJ2-7; no clear D. CDR3 size: 17 residues. Germline lookup yields CDR1 LGHDT and CDR2 YNNKEL (reference sequence). Trimming pared 0 bases from V and 0 bases from J, leaving 15 bases between. The CDR3 sequence: CASSQDPDRTSSYEQYF. The CDR3 nucleotides read TGTGCCAGCAGCCAAGATCCTGACCGTACCAGCTCCTACGAGCAGTACTTC.

The rearrangement uses TRBV28 and TRBJ1-3; no definite D call. CDR1 is MDHEN and CDR2 is SYDVKM in the germline V gene. The CDR3 sequence is 16 residues long. V was clipped by 6 bases and J by 0 bases, with 15 bases between them. The CDR3 nucleotides read TGTGCCAGCAGCCCCCCGGCGGGAAGCTCTGGAAACACCATATATTTT. Its protein product is CASSPPAGSSGNTIYF.

The chain combines TRBV28 with TRBJ1-3, with D perhaps TRBD1 (5 bases). Trimming took off 4 bases at V and 2 bases at J, with 15 bases between the two ends. CDR3 size: 16 residues. The V gene's germline CDR1 is MDHEN and CDR2 SYDVKM. This chain's CDR3 is CASSSLGGVAGNTIYF. CDR3 in DNA: TGTGCCAGCAGTTCATTGGGGGGGGTCGCTGGAAACACCATATATTTT.

This clone was recorded a few times. The genes are TRBV10-3 and TRBJ2-3, with unresolved D. CDR1 ENHRY and CDR2 SYGVKD come from the germline V gene. The CDR3 runs to 16 residues. The V gene lost 0 bases and the J gene lost 4 bases, with 14 bases spanning the gap. CDR3 DNA sequence: TGTGCCATCAGTGAGTCGATAAGCGCCCCCCCAGATACGCAGTATTTT. Encoded protein: CAISESISAPPDTQYF.

The CDR3 is CASSQGRGGVHEQFF. The CDR3 nucleotides read TGCGCCAGCAGCCAAGGGCGGGGGGGCGTCCATGAGCAGTTCTTC. V usage is TRBV4-1 and J usage is TRBJ2-1; 9 bases fit TRBD2. Looked up from germline, CDR1 is MGHRA and CDR2 is YSYEKL. The CDR3 extends over 15 amino acids. The V and J ends lost 1 base and 8 bases, in that order; junction bases with no gene match: 6.

In its sample, this clone was seen a few times. This chain uses TRBV12-2 with TRBJ1-1. TRBV12-2 is shown as a pseudogene. The CDR3 contains 13 residues. The CDR3 DNA sequence: TGTGCAAGTCGTCCCGGGGAGAACACTGAAGCTTTCTTT. Translated: CASRPGENTEAFF.

V usage is TRBV15 and J usage is TRBJ2-1; 11 bases align to TRBD2. Germline CDR1 reads LNHNV; CDR2 reads YYDKDF (reference sequence). The CDR3 has 15 amino acids. V shed 4 bases and J 4 bases; nucleotides not matched to a gene: 3. The CDR3, as DNA: TGTGCCACCAGCACCGGGACTAGCGGATACAATGAGCAGTTCTTC. Its translation: CATSTGTSGYNEQFF.

The rearrangement links TRBV7-8 to TRBJ1-1; 8 bases line up with TRBD1. This CDR3 is built from 13 residues. J lost 10 bases, V lost 1 base, and 5 bases had no gene match. Looked up from germline, CDR1 is SGHVS and CDR2 is FQNEAQ. The chain's CDR3 is CASSLGRGQAAFF. CDR3 in DNA: TGTGCCAGCAGCTTAGGCAGGGGGCAGGCAGCTTTCTTT.

V is TRBV4-1 and J is TRBJ2-2, with a weak D call TRBD1 (7 bases). There are 17 residues in the CDR3. Deletions cut 8 bases from V and 0 bases from J, with 19 bases between. Per germline, CDR1 MGHRA and CDR2 YSYEKL. CDR3 residues: CASAGGSPIANTGELFF. The CDR3 DNA reads TGCGCCAGCGCAGGGGGGAGCCCTATCGCGAACACCGGGGAGCTGTTTTTT.

The chain employs TRBV7-9 and TRBJ1-2, with D uncertain. V was cut by 1 base and J by 4 bases, with 7 bases left in between. Per germline, CDR1 SEHNR and CDR2 FQNEAQ (reference sequence). CDR3 length: 13 residues. CDR3 protein: CASSLDGRYGYTF. The CDR3 coding sequence is TGTGCCAGCAGCTTAGACGGCCGCTATGGCTACACCTTC.

This clone was found a few times. The gene calls are TRBV14 and TRBJ2-7, with D possibly being TRBD1 or TRBD2 (5 bases each). This CDR3 comprises 14 residues. The germline V gene encodes CDR1 SGHDN and CDR2 FVKESK. V shed 3 bases and J shed 4 bases, with 13 bases lying between them. In nucleotides, the CDR3 is TGTGCCAGCAGCCACCCCAACTGGGGGTACGAGCAGTACTTC. Translating it yields CASSHPNWGYEQYF.

The chain is built from TRBV18 and TRBJ1-6, with 8 bases that match TRBD1. Germline CDR1 reads KGHSH; CDR2 reads LQKENI. CDR3 length: 18 amino acids. The V and J ends lost 4 bases and 0 bases, in that order; junction bases with no gene match: 8. The CDR3 reads CASSLGTGVSSYNSPLHF. CDR3 bases: TGTGCCAGCTCACTTGGGACAGGTGTGAGCTCCTATAATTCACCCCTCCACTTT.

This clone has just one count. The chain employs TRBV15 and TRBJ1-1; D unresolved. The CDR3 has 14 residues. V dropped 1 base and J dropped 1 base, with 7 bases sitting between them. Per the germline V gene, CDR1 is LNHNV and CDR2 is YYDKDF (reference sequence). This CDR3 is CATSRATANTEAFF. As DNA, the CDR3 is TGTGCCACCAGCAGAGCAACCGCGAACACTGAAGCTTTCTTT.

The rearrangement joins TRBV4-3 to TRBJ2-1; tentative D call: TRBD1 (6 bases). V was trimmed by 0 bases and J by 3 bases, leaving 12 bases between them. The germline V gene has CDR1 LGHNA and CDR2 YSLEER. CDR3 length: 16 amino acids. This CDR3 reads CASSQETGMGYNEQFF. In nucleotides, the CDR3 is TGCGCCAGCAGCCAAGAAACAGGGATGGGCTACAATGAGCAGTTCTTC.

J is TRBJ2-1 and V is TRBV19; TRBD2 aligns across 11 bases. Germline V lookup: CDR1 LNHDA, CDR2 SQIVND (reference sequence). The CDR3 loop spans 13 amino acids. Unmatched junction bases numbered 4, after V lost 8 bases and J lost 7 bases. CDR3: CASELAGVNEQFF. CDR3 DNA sequence: TGTGCCAGTGAACTAGCGGGAGTAAATGAGCAGTTCTTC.

The rearrangement links TRBV6-4 to TRBJ2-3; 12 bases match TRBD2. This CDR3 spans 16 amino acids. V trimming: 0 bases; J trimming: 4 bases; junction bases outside the gene matches: 2. Germline assignment: CDR1 MRHNA and CDR2 SNTAGT. The CDR3 DNA reads as TGTGCCAGCAGTGACTCGGCTAGCGGGGGGGCAGATACGCAGTATTTT. Translating gives CASSDSASGGADTQYF.